The 9 T cell receptor beta chains presented below share a single source sample, sequenced in a study of cytomegalovirus exposure and HLA in healthy donors. 60 Vbeta and 13 Jbeta primers were used in PCR. Only in-frame clones appear in the TCRdb table, and some are missing; sequencing was by immunoSEQ multiplex PCR. The table lists about 280,000 clones, 70% to 90% of them singletons. Sample: PBMCs. The receptor source for this set is a young woman in good health and CMV-seronegative.

About this clone: One end of the junction does not line up with germline, which may come from a read error. The V gene is TRBV9, the J gene TRBJ2-5; D is unclear. CDR1 and CDR2 (germline): SGDLS, YYNGEE. The CDR3 is 15 residues long. CDR3 DNA sequence: TGTGCCAGCAGCCCCCAGGCCCATCCCCAAGGGACCCAGTACTTC. Protein: CASSPQAHPQGTQYF.

The rearrangement uses TRBV6-5 and TRBJ1-2; no firm D call. This CDR3 is 13 amino acids long. V dropped 3 bases and J dropped 5 bases, with 10 bases sitting between them. CDR1 is MNHEY and CDR2 is SVGAGI in the germline V gene. As DNA, the CDR3 is TGTGCCAGCAGTTATCTCCAGCGTTATGGCTACACCTTC. Translation gives CASSYLQRYGYTF.

J is TRBJ2-1 and V is TRBV29-1, with 7 bases matching TRBD1. The V gene's germline CDR1 is SQVTM and CDR2 ANQGSEA. The CDR3 runs 15 residues. V was pared by 3 bases and J by 7 bases, with 12 bases of the junction left unmatched. The CDR3 DNA follows: TGCAGCGTTGATCTCGGGCAGGGGGTCAGAAATGAGCAGTTCTTC. It is translated as CSVDLGQGVRNEQFF.

V is TRBV5-4 and J is TRBJ1-1, with 8 bases identical to TRBD1. CDR3 length: 13 residues. With 7 bases clipped from V and 4 bases from J, the junction kept 6 bases outside the gene matches. Germline V gives CDR1 SGHNT, CDR2 YYREEE (reference sequence). This CDR3 reads CASRTGQGTEAFF. Written as DNA, the CDR3 is TGTGCCAGCCGGACAGGGCAGGGCACTGAAGCTTTCTTT.

The V call is TRBV5-1, the J call TRBJ2-1; tentatively, D is TRBD1 (5 bases). CDR3 length: 15 amino acids. Per germline, CDR1 SGHRS and CDR2 YFSETQ. The V end lost 0 bases, the J end lost 4 bases, and 11 bases lay between the germline ends. CDR3 residues: CASSLGVGPYNEQFF. The CDR3 DNA is TGCGCCAGCAGCTTGGGTGTGGGGCCTTACAATGAGCAGTTCTTC.

This clone occurred once. The genes are TRBV9 and TRBJ1-6; D is perhaps TRBD1 (5 bases). CDR3 size: 14 residues. CDR1 is SGDLS and CDR2 is YYNGEE in the germline V gene. Trimming cost V 0 bases and J 10 bases, with 11 bases left between them. CDR3 in DNA: TGTGCCAGCAGCGTAGCAGGGCCAGGGTCACCCCTCCACTTT. As protein: CASSVAGPGSPLHF.

V and J are TRBV5-6 and TRBJ1-4; D possibly corresponds to TRBD1 (6 bases). The V end lost 1 base, the J end lost 7 bases, and 14 bases lay between the germline ends. Germline CDR1 reads SGHDT; CDR2 reads YYEEEE. The CDR3 is 15 residues long. The CDR3 nucleotides are TGTGCCAGCAGCTTGTTGGGACAATCAGTTGAAAAACTGTTTTTT. Its translation is CASSLLGQSVEKLFF.

This sequence joins TRBV10-3 and TRBJ1-5, with 8 bases that match TRBD1. Germline values: CDR1 ENHRY, CDR2 SYGVKD. The CDR3 totals 13 residues. V was pared by 8 bases and J by 11 bases, with 11 bases of the junction left unmatched. The chain's CDR3 is CAIGRGTGVAQHF. CDR3 nucleotides: TGTGCCATCGGACGCGGGACAGGTGTTGCCCAGCATTTT.

The V call is TRBV27, the J call TRBJ2-4; 7 positions agree with TRBD1. Germline loops: CDR1 MNHEY, CDR2 SMNVEV (reference sequence). V trimming: 5 bases; J trimming: 6 bases; junction bases outside the gene matches: 7. This CDR3 contains 14 residues. The CDR3 here is CASSPRQGANIQYF. In nucleotides, the CDR3 is TGTGCCAGCAGTCCAAGACAGGGCGCAAACATTCAGTACTTC.